This note documents a single TCR beta chain sequence. Its antigen is unknown. Graves' hyperthyroidism showing no ophthalmopathy progression within 18 months was considered stable. A patient was excluded if there was uncontrolled infection, other autoimmune disease, pregnancy or lactation. RNA transcripts provided the source from which TCR beta CDR3 regions were amplified. With the HTBI primer set, the TCR CDR3 went through a first round of RT-PCR. TCRdb passed the multiplex PCR reads through MiXCR, listing each CDR3 protein once. There are about 690,000 distinct CDR3 sequences in the sample; 17% occur only once, and around 15% lies in the top ten. V gave up 5 bases and J gave up 2 bases, with 13 bases separating them. There are 14 residues in the CDR3. CDR1 is SEHNR and CDR2 is FQNEAQ in the germline V gene (reference sequence). This sample stems from a study of T cells in Graves' hyperthyroidism and ophthalmopathy.

Whole-study findings and limits: Blood also contained most expanded thyroid clonotypes above 0.001.

This TCR derives from a man in his forties or fifties with Graves' hyperthyroidism. V gene TRBV7-9 combines with J gene TRBJ2-7; unclear D gene. Sequenced material: blood. The CDR3 sequence is CASSANPGTYEQYF. Written as DNA, the CDR3 is TGTGCCAGCAGCGCAAACCCAGGAACCTACGAGCAGTACTTC.